These 26 T cell receptor beta chains came from one sample sequenced in a study of blood T cell repertoires in COVID-19. Repertoires were generated with immunoSEQ multiplex PCR, while TCRdb's copy carries only in-frame clones and drops some. The sample records 75,000 to 95,000 clones, under 90% being singletons. Sequencing was carried out using peripheral blood. The receptor source for this set is a human donor in a cohort sampled during active COVID-19.

The J gene is TRBJ2-7, the V gene TRBV4-3; 8 bases line up with TRBD2. This CDR3 has 15 amino acids. Trimming at V came to 5 bases and at J to 3 bases, leaving 9 bases not matched to a gene. Germline values: CDR1 LGHNA, CDR2 YSLEER. The chain's CDR3 is CASSDSSGGFYEQYF. The CDR3 nucleotides read TGCGCCAGCAGCGACTCGAGCGGGGGCTTCTACGAGCAGTACTTC.

V gene TRBV3-1 (or the pseudogene TRBV3-2) combines with J gene TRBJ2-7; 10 bases align to TRBD2. Per the germline V gene, CDR1 is LGHDT and CDR2 is YNNKEL (reference sequence). V dropped 4 bases and J dropped 3; count of bases not matched to a gene: 6. This CDR3 region has 15 residues. The CDR3 reads CASSLILAGYYEQYF. The CDR3 DNA sequence: TGTGCCAGCAGCCTGATACTAGCGGGGTACTACGAGCAGTACTTC.

This chain uses TRBV5-6 with TRBJ2-7, with D tentatively TRBD1 (6 bases). With 4 bases removed from V and 4 bases from J, the gap between germline ends came to 18 bases. This CDR3 is built from 15 residues. Germline V gene sequence: CDR1 SGHDT, CDR2 YYEEEE. The CDR3 DNA is TGTGCCAGCAGCGGGGTTTTGAACAGGGCATACGAGCAGTACTTC. Translating it yields CASSGVLNRAYEQYF. Full variable domain (rest looked up from reference TRBV5-6 and TRBJ2-7): DAGVTQSPTHLIKTRGQQVTLRCSPKSGHDTVSWYQQALGQGPQFIFQYYEEEERQRGNFPDRFSGHQFPNYSSELNVNALLLGDSALYLCASSGVLNRAYEQYFGPGTRLTVT.

This rearrangement joins TRBV25-1 to TRBJ1-2; D is unresolved. CDR3 size: 12 residues. Germline assignment: CDR1 MGHDK and CDR2 SYGVNS. V lost 2 bases, J lost 7 bases, and 8 bases lay in between. The CDR3 bases are TGTGCCAGCAGTGAAAGTGTAGCTGGCTACACCTTC. This translates into CASSESVAGYTF.

The chain has TRBV21-1 and TRBJ1-4; the table gives TRBD1 as D, unverified against the DNA. TRBV21-1 is classified as a pseudogene. The CDR3 is 15 residues long. The CDR3: CASSKVMSGHEKLFF. CDR3 DNA sequence: TGTGCCAGCAGCAAAGTAATGTCAGGGCATGAAAAACTGTTTTTT.

The rearrangement joins TRBV5-1 to TRBJ2-3, with TRBD2 identical over 11 bases. The CDR3 totals 16 residues. V lost 2 bases and J lost 2; bases outside the gene matches: 4. Germline V gene data show CDR1 as SGHRS and CDR2 as YFSETQ. In DNA form, the CDR3 reads TGCGCCAGCAGCTTCACTAGCGGGAGCCTCACAGATACGCAGTATTTT. It yields the protein CASSFTSGSLTDTQYF.

The V and J genes are TRBV19 and TRBJ1-4; 10 bases match TRBD1. Germline-derived CDR1 and CDR2 are LNHDA and SQIVND (reference sequence). V dropped 3 bases and J dropped 0; count of bases not matched to a gene: 13. This CDR3 region has 20 residues. The CDR3 reads CASSIAGTGVQVATNEKLFF. DNA of the CDR3: TGTGCCAGTAGTATCGCCGGGACAGGGGTCCAAGTTGCAACTAATGAAAAACTGTTTTTT.

The chain links TRBV4-1 to TRBJ1-3, with 9 bases lining up with TRBD1. The junction had 5 bases not matched to a gene; V was cut back by 0 bases and J by 2 bases. CDR3 size: 17 residues. Germline CDR1 MGHRA, CDR2 YSYEKL. The CDR3 loop reads CASSQEAGQGTGNTIYF. Here the CDR3 DNA reads TGCGCCAGCAGCCAAGAGGCAGGACAGGGGACTGGAAACACCATATATTTT.

The chain has TRBV30 and TRBJ2-7, with 7 bases identical to TRBD1. CDR3 length: 15 residues. Germline V gene data show CDR1 as GTSNPN and CDR2 as SVGIG (reference sequence). V trimming: 0 bases; J trimming: 8 bases; junction bases outside the gene matches: 13. This CDR3 is CAWSVTGQTWGQQYF. CDR3 DNA sequence: TGTGCCTGGAGTGTCACGGGACAGACGTGGGGGCAGCAGTACTTC.

The CDR3 bases are TGTGCCAGCAGCTTAGATGGGGGGGGGCCTTACAATGAGCAGTTCTTC. This translates into CASSLDGGGPYNEQFF. The rearrangement links TRBV7-2 to TRBJ2-1; TRBD2 might be the D (7 bases). Trimming cost V 1 base and J 4 bases, with 14 bases left between them. This CDR3 region has 16 residues. Per germline, CDR1 SGHTA and CDR2 FQGNSA.

The CDR3 nucleotides are TGTGCCAGCAGGGCTCAGGGGACCGGGGAGCTGTTTTTT. Translation: CASRAQGTGELFF. This rearrangement joins TRBV12-3 or TRBV12-4 to TRBJ2-2; D perhaps matches TRBD1 (6 bases). Trimming shortened V by 6 bases and J by 5 bases, and 10 bases separated the two germline ends. The CDR3 runs to 13 residues.

The gene calls are TRBV12-3 or TRBV12-4 and TRBJ2-5; no reliable D call. This CDR3 is built from 12 residues. V dropped 3 bases and J dropped 7 bases, with 9 bases sitting between them. In DNA form, the CDR3 reads TGTGCCAGCAGTTTGGTGGGCCGGACCCAGTACTTC. It specifies CASSLVGRTQYF.

The rearrangement links TRBV5-5 to TRBJ2-1; 7 bases fit TRBD2. CDR3 size: 15 residues. After removal of 6 bases from V and 0 bases from J, the junction contained 6 bases not matched to a gene. CDR1 is SGHKS, CDR2 YYEKEE, per germline (reference sequence). DNA of the CDR3: TGTGCCAGCACTCGTGGGACTATCTCCTACAATGAGCAGTTCTTC. Protein: CASTRGTISYNEQFF.

The chain has TRBV6-2 or TRBV6-3 and TRBJ2-2; the D gene is possibly TRBD1 (6 bases). From germline, CDR1 is MNHEY and CDR2 SVGEGT. CDR3 size: 13 residues. Trimming shortened V by 6 bases and J by 7 bases, and 12 bases separated the two germline ends. As DNA, the CDR3 is TGTGCCAGCAGCCAACAGGGTATCGGGGAGCTGTTTTTT. This gives the protein CASSQQGIGELFF.

This chain connects TRBV27 to TRBJ2-1, with D possibly being TRBD2 (5 bases). CDR3 length: 17 amino acids. Germline V gene lookup returns CDR1 MNHEY and CDR2 SMNVEV (reference sequence). V was trimmed by 5 bases and J by 1 base, leaving 18 bases between them. CDR3 amino acids: CASSRQAAGRSYNEQFF. As DNA, the CDR3 is TGTGCCAGCAGTCGGCAAGCGGCCGGGCGTTCCTACAATGAGCAGTTCTTC.

A few counts support this clone. The chain recombines TRBV28 with TRBJ2-5; tentatively, D is TRBD2 (6 bases). The CDR3 is 14 residues long. The germline CDR1 and CDR2 sequences are MDHEN and SYDVKM. V was pared by 3 bases and J by 5 bases, with 13 bases between. For the CDR3, the DNA is TGTGCCAGCAGTTTGTCGGGAGTTCGGGAGACCCAGTACTTC. Residues: CASSLSGVRETQYF.

V is TRBV9 and J is TRBJ2-5, with TRBD2 identical over 13 bases. This CDR3 has 18 amino acids. CDR1 is SGDLS, CDR2 YYNGEE, per germline. The trim removed 3 bases at V and 1 base at J, leaving 9 bases unmatched. In DNA, the CDR3 is TGTGCCAGCAGCGGAACTAGCGGGGGGGGACCATTCCAAGAGACCCAGTACTTC. This gives the protein CASSGTSGGGPFQETQYF.

The chain is built from TRBV12-5 and TRBJ2-6, with TRBD1 matching over 7 bases. CDR3 length equals 18 residues. V trimming: 6 bases; J trimming: 0 bases; junction bases outside the gene matches: 11. Looked up from germline, CDR1 is LGHNT and CDR2 is FRNRAP. In DNA, the CDR3 is TGTGCTAGTGGGATTATTCCGGGACAGAACTCTGGGGCCAACGTCCTGACTTTC. Amino acid sequence: CASGIIPGQNSGANVLTF.

The V and J genes are TRBV14 and TRBJ1-3; no reliable D call. The ends were cut back, 0 bases at V and 4 bases at J, with 10 bases in the middle. Germline CDR1 and CDR2: SGHDN and FVKESK. The CDR3 loop spans 15 amino acids. In nucleotides, the CDR3 is TGTGCCAGCAGCCAAGACCTGGAGGCAGGAAACACCATATATTTT. Its protein is CASSQDLEAGNTIYF.

This clone has only a few counts. The chain has TRBV27 and TRBJ1-5; maybe TRBD1 (5 bases). CDR3 size: 16 residues. CDR1 is MNHEY and CDR2 is SMNVEV in the germline V gene (reference sequence). V was shortened by 0 bases and J by 2 bases, with 11 bases between the two germline ends. The CDR3 loop reads CASSLSPRAGNQPQHF. In DNA form, the CDR3 reads TGTGCCAGCAGTTTATCCCCCAGGGCAGGCAATCAGCCCCAGCATTTT.

This chain links TRBV7-9 with TRBJ1-1; 7 bases are shared with TRBD1. CDR1 and CDR2 (germline): SEHNR, FQNEAQ (reference sequence). This CDR3 contains 14 residues. Germline trimming cut 2 bases from V and 3 bases from J; bases unmatched to any gene: 3. CDR3 residues: CASSLRGQDTEAFF. The CDR3 nucleotides are TGTGCCAGCAGCTTAAGGGGGCAAGACACTGAAGCTTTCTTT.

The chain links TRBV5-5 to TRBJ1-3; the D gene is possibly TRBD1 (6 bases). Between the trimmed V and J ends, which lost 0 bases and 0 bases, there was a span of 13 bases. Germline loops: CDR1 SGHKS, CDR2 YYEKEE (reference sequence). CDR3 length: 17 residues. CDR3: CASSLVGRGYSGNTIYF. The CDR3 nucleotides are TGTGCCAGCAGCTTGGTCGGCAGGGGTTACTCTGGAAACACCATATATTTT.

The V gene is TRBV5-5, the J gene TRBJ2-1; D gene uncertain. The CDR3 runs 11 residues. The V gene's germline CDR1 is SGHKS and CDR2 YYEKEE (reference sequence). V was pared by 4 bases and J by 7 bases, with 6 bases between. The CDR3 protein is CASSIQNEQFF. The CDR3 bases are TGTGCCAGCAGCATACAGAATGAGCAGTTCTTC.

The chain joins TRBV28 to TRBJ1-1, with TRBD1 as a possible D gene (5 bases). The germline CDR1 and CDR2 sequences are MDHEN and SYDVKM. Trimming removed 6 bases from V and 5 bases from J, with 16 bases in between. CDR3 size: 14 residues. CDR3 coding DNA: TGTGCCAGCAGGAAGGACACCCAACTTACTGAAGCTTTCTTT. It specifies CASRKDTQLTEAFF.

V gene TRBV6-1 combines with J gene TRBJ2-5, with 8 bases fitting TRBD2. V lost 3 bases to trimming and J lost 3 bases; unmatched junction nucleotides: 6. CDR1 MNHNS and CDR2 SASEGT come from the germline V gene. The CDR3 loop spans 15 amino acids. In nucleotides, the CDR3 is TGTGCCAGCAGTGACCCCCCGGGGGGGAAAGAGACCCAGTACTTC. Its translation is CASSDPPGGKETQYF.

This CDR3 reads CASGTRDRGLANTEAFF. For the CDR3, the DNA is TGTGCTAGTGGTACCCGGGACAGGGGGCTCGCGAACACTGAAGCTTTCTTT. The V gene is TRBV12-5, the J gene TRBJ1-1; 12 positions agree with TRBD1. Germline loops: CDR1 LGHNT, CDR2 FRNRAP. CDR3 length equals 17 residues. Trimming removed 5 bases from V and 1 base from J; junction bases left unmatched: 8.